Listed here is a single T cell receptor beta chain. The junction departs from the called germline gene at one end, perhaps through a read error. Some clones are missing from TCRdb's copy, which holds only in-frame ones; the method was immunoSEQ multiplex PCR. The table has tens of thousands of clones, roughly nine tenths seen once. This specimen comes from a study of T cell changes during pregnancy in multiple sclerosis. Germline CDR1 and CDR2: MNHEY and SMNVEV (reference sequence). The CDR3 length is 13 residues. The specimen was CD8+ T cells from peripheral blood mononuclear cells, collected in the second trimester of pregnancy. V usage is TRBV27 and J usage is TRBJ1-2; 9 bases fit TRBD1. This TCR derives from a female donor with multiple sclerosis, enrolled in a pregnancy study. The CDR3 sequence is CASRFTGGGGYTF. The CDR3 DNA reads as TGTGCCAGCCGTTTTACAGGGGGCGGTGGCTACACCTTC.